This TCR beta chain was obtained from a study of T cell repertoires in cytomegalovirus infection. Study-wide context: HLA-C-restricted CMV epitopes, recently identified, and well-studied HLA-B-restricted ones were used by the study. The public TCR beta signatures pointed to both CMV infection and matching HLA type. The study, taken as a whole, reports: Frequencies of public TCR beta families were cumulated, and this identified carriers of CMV plus the relevant HLA. Across the ex vivo response, the dominant clonotypes were HLA-C-restricted CMV-specific TCR beta clonotypes.

TCRdb reprocessed the reads via MiXCR and lists one record per CDR3 protein. The sample has about a million distinct CDR3 sequences; approximately 31% are singletons. The CDR3 sequence is 15 residues long. Trimming took 2 bases from V and 1 from J, leaving 10 bases between them. Germline CDR1 SGHVS, CDR2 FNYEAQ. This clonotype has ten or more counts. Its antigen is as yet unknown. Sequencing used cultured CD8+ T cells from PBMCs, obtained from culture after CMV antigen stimulation. The TCR was taken from a human donor in good health (CMV status not recorded). Some clones in this sample may be carry-over from other donors' samples. V and J are TRBV7-6 and TRBJ2-3, with D tentatively TRBD2 (6 bases). CDR3 nucleotides: TGTGCCAGCAGCTTAATGCGGGGAGGCACAGATACGCAGTATTTT. Encoded protein: CASSLMRGGTDTQYF.